These 21 T cell receptor beta chains originate from one sample sequenced in a study of post-analysis software for immune sequencing data. The study, taken as a whole, reports: Five or six TRBV segments (TRBV5-6, TRBV5-1 and TRBV20-1 among them) occurred more frequently in patients than in controls.

Prepared libraries of TCR beta cDNA carried unique molecular identifiers. TCRdb re-derived calls from the PCR reads in MiXCR, one entry per CDR3 protein. This table holds 380,000 or so distinct CDR3 sequences, roughly 36% found once. These receptors have no known antigen. Specimen: blood. The origin of the receptors is a girl between 10 and 17 years old with multiple sclerosis.

This clonotype was observed a handful of times. The chain employs TRBV29-1 and TRBJ2-5; 8 bases are a match to TRBD1. The end of the DNA aligns better with TRBJ2-7, so the J call may be wrong. The CDR3 has 12 amino acids. Germline CDR1 SQVTM, CDR2 ANQGSEA. CDR3: CSVAGGGDEQYF. Here the CDR3 DNA reads TGCAGCGTTGCAGGGGGCGGGGACGAGCAGTACTTC.

This clonotype was seen many times. The DNA of the CDR3 is TGTGCCAGCAGTTACTCGGGACAGCAAGAGACCCAGTACTTC. Protein product: CASSYSGQQETQYF. V usage is TRBV6-6 and J usage is TRBJ2-5; 7 nucleotides line up with TRBD1. The germline gives CDR1 MNHNY, CDR2 SVGAGI (reference sequence). V lost 0 bases and J lost 2; bases outside the gene matches: 0. The CDR3 covers 14 residues.

This clonotype has a handful of counts. The V call is TRBV10-3, the J call TRBJ2-3; 7 nucleotides match TRBD1. CDR1 and CDR2 (germline): ENHRY, SYGVKD. The CDR3 runs 15 residues. V was clipped by 6 bases and J by 1 base; unmatched bases: 7. This chain's CDR3 is CAIRKQGLGTDTQYF. The CDR3 DNA sequence: TGTGCCATCAGGAAACAGGGGTTGGGCACAGATACGCAGTATTTT.

This clonotype was observed a few times. V usage is TRBV29-1 and J usage is TRBJ2-5; 10 nucleotides match TRBD1. Germline trimming cut 5 bases from V and 5 bases from J; bases unmatched to any gene: 14. The CDR3 totals 16 residues. CDR1 and CDR2 (germline): SQVTM, ANQGSEA. Here the CDR3 DNA reads TGCAGCGTTAAAAGAGGAATGACAGGGGGCGGGGAGACCCAGTACTTC. Protein: CSVKRGMTGGGETQYF.

The chain links TRBV12-3 or TRBV12-4 to TRBJ2-2, with D perhaps matching TRBD1 (5 bases). This CDR3 region has 16 residues. The ends were cut back, 2 bases at V and 0 bases at J, with 10 bases in the middle. The CDR3 here is CASSLWGQTNTGELFF. The CDR3, as DNA: TGTGCCAGCAGTTTATGGGGCCAAACGAACACCGGGGAGCTGTTTTTT.

This chain links TRBV6-1 with TRBJ1-6, with 7 bases lining up with TRBD1. Germline values: CDR1 MNHNS, CDR2 SASEGT. CDR3 size: 14 residues. V was pared by 7 bases and J by 7 bases, with 7 bases of the junction left unmatched. CDR3 nucleotide sequence: TGTGCCAGCACATGGACAGGAGGGAATTCACCCCTCCACTTT. It translates to CASTWTGGNSPLHF.

The sample holds a few counts of this clonotype. This sequence joins TRBV10-3 and TRBJ1-2, with D hard to call. With 0 bases removed from V and 4 bases from J, the gap between germline ends came to 9 bases. The CDR3 extends over 14 amino acids. From germline, CDR1 is ENHRY and CDR2 SYGVKD. The CDR3 DNA follows: TGTGCCATCAGTGAGTCGACGGCGTTCTATGGCTACACCTTC. This encodes CAISESTAFYGYTF.

V usage is TRBV7-2 and J usage is TRBJ1-2; a weak D match, TRBD1 (5 bases). Germline assignment: CDR1 SGHTA and CDR2 FQGNSA. This CDR3 region has 15 residues. The V gene lost 4 bases and the J gene lost 3 bases, with 15 bases spanning the gap. This CDR3 is CASSSPGGRYYGYTF. The CDR3 DNA reads as TGTGCCAGCAGCTCCCCTGGGGGAAGGTACTATGGCTACACCTTC.

This clonotype was seen more than once but under ten times. V usage is TRBV6-2 or TRBV6-3 and J usage is TRBJ2-5, with a possible D match to TRBD1 (7 bases). Gene TRBJ2-7 matches the end of the DNA better, so the J call may be wrong. The CDR3 sequence is 13 residues long. In germline, CDR1 is MNHEY, CDR2 SVGEGT. The CDR3 is CASSSFQGGEQYF. The CDR3 DNA is TGTGCCAGCAGTTCATTCCAGGGGGGCGAGCAGTACTTC.

This clonotype has ten or more counts. The gene calls are TRBV9 and TRBJ2-7; TRBD1 matches 11 bases. With 0 bases clipped from V and 9 bases from J, the junction kept 8 bases outside the gene matches. Germline V gives CDR1 SGDLS, CDR2 YYNGEE. The CDR3 covers 15 residues. The chain's CDR3 is CASSVGRTGGDGQYF. CDR3 DNA: TGTGCCAGCAGCGTAGGCCGGACAGGGGGCGACGGGCAGTACTTC. Based on the CDR3 plus reference TRBV9 and TRBJ2-7, the full variable domain is DSGVTQTPKHLITATGQRVTLRCSPRSGDLSVYWYQQSLDQGLQFLIQYYNGEERAKGNILERFSAQQFPDLHSELNLSSLELGDSALYFCASSVGRTGGDGQYFGPGTRLTVT.

The V gene is TRBV6-4, the J gene TRBJ2-3; D is unresolved. CDR1 is MRHNA, CDR2 SNTAGT, per germline. V was cut by 6 bases and J by 0 bases, with 13 bases left in between. There are 15 residues in the CDR3. The CDR3 is CASSPLGSSTDTQYF. In nucleotides, the CDR3 is TGTGCCAGCAGCCCTCTAGGGTCTAGCACAGATACGCAGTATTTT.

This clonotype was observed a handful of times. The chain uses TRBV7-9 and TRBJ2-7, with TRBD2 matching over 7 bases. Germline CDR1 reads SEHNR; CDR2 reads FQNEAQ (reference sequence). The V gene end was trimmed by 6 bases and the J gene end by 3 bases; junction bases not matched to a gene: 11. This CDR3 comprises 15 residues. The CDR3: CASSLERGFDYEQYF. CDR3 DNA: TGTGCCAGCAGTCTAGAGCGGGGCTTTGACTACGAGCAGTACTTC. The full variable domain, completed using reference TRBV7-9 and TRBJ2-7, is DTGVSQNPRHKITKRGQNVTFRCDPISEHNRLYWYRQTLGQGPEFLTYFQNEAQLEKSRLLSDRFSAERPKGSFSTLEIQRTEQGDSAMYLCASSLERGFDYEQYFGPGTRLTVT.

This chain connects TRBV6-1 to TRBJ2-4; D may be TRBD2 (6 bases). Germline V gene lookup returns CDR1 MNHNS and CDR2 SASEGT. V lost 8 bases to trimming and J lost 4 bases, with 15 bases between them. The CDR3 is 14 residues long. The CDR3 loop is CASVGSRGKNIQYF. CDR3 bases: TGTGCCAGCGTGGGCTCCCGGGGGAAAAACATTCAGTACTTC.

This clonotype has only a few counts. The chain recombines TRBV7-2 with TRBJ1-5; D remains unclear. V lost 5 bases, J lost 7 bases, and 12 bases lay in between. Germline values: CDR1 SGHTA, CDR2 FQGNSA. The CDR3 has 13 residues. Written as DNA, the CDR3 is TGTGCCAGCAGCCCAAGGGCCGGACAGCCCCAGCATTTT. Translated, it gives CASSPRAGQPQHF.

The chain links TRBV6-6 to TRBJ2-7; D is perhaps TRBD1 or TRBD2 (5 bases each). The CDR3 covers 13 residues. The ends were cut back, 7 bases at V and 3 bases at J, with 13 bases in the middle. From germline, CDR1 is MNHNY and CDR2 SVGAGI (reference sequence). DNA for the CDR3: TGTGCCAGCACGGGGACGAGGAACTACGAGCAGTACTTC. Residues: CASTGTRNYEQYF.

The chain uses TRBV12-3 or TRBV12-4 and TRBJ2-3, with D possibly TRBD2 on 7 matching bases. V lost 8 bases to trimming and J lost 4 bases, with 16 bases between them. There are 14 residues in the CDR3. Here the CDR3 reads CASLARGRADTQYF. The CDR3 nucleotides read TGTGCCAGCCTTGCTAGGGGGAGGGCAGATACGCAGTATTTT.

The genes are TRBV14 and TRBJ1-2; D possibly corresponds to TRBD1 (5 bases). Trimming left V 2 bases short and J 10 bases short, with 14 bases between. Looked up from germline, CDR1 is SGHDN and CDR2 is FVKESK. The CDR3 is 13 amino acids. The CDR3 DNA reads as TGTGCCAGCAGCCAAAGGGACTCGAGGGACTACACCTTC. The encoded protein is CASSQRDSRDYTF. Full variable domain (rest looked up from reference TRBV14 and TRBJ1-2): EAGVTQFPSHSVIEKGQTVTLRCDPISGHDNLYWYRRVMGKEIKFLLHFVKESKQDESGMPNNRFLAERTGGTYSTLKVQPAELEDSGVYFCASSQRDSRDYTFGSGTRLTVV.

In this sample, this clonotype turned up a few times. The rearrangement uses TRBV7-9 and TRBJ1-2; D remains ambiguous. Germline CDR1 SEHNR, CDR2 FQNEAQ (reference sequence). Trimming took 1 base from V and 8 from J, leaving 8 bases between them. The CDR3 covers 12 residues. The CDR3 DNA reads as TGTGCCAGCAGCTTAGTGTTGGAGGGCTACACCTTC. This gives the protein CASSLVLEGYTF.

The chain joins TRBV3-1 to TRBJ1-4; D unclear. The germline V gene has CDR1 LGHDT and CDR2 YNNKEL (reference sequence). The CDR3 totals 12 residues. V was pared by 0 bases and J by 11 bases, with 7 bases between. DNA for the CDR3: TGTGCCAGCAGCCAAGACAGTATTAAACTGTTTTTT. Protein product: CASSQDSIKLFF.

The table lists this clonotype with a few counts. Germline and junction disagree at one end, which may indicate a read error. The chain is built from TRBV4-2 and TRBJ1-2; TRBD1 matches 7 bases. The germline V gene has CDR1 LGHNA and CDR2 YNFKEQ. This CDR3 spans 15 amino acids. As DNA, the CDR3 is TGTGCCAGCAGCCGAAGTACCGGGACAGCCTATGGCTACACCTTT. It specifies CASSRSTGTAYGYTF.

This clonotype has more than one count but fewer than ten. The V and J genes are TRBV6-1 and TRBJ1-5, with no clear D. V was cut by 2 bases and J by 0 bases, with 8 bases left in between. There are 15 residues in the CDR3. The germline CDR1 and CDR2 sequences are MNHNS and SASEGT. The DNA for the CDR3 is TGTGCCAGCAGTGAATTGGACGGTAGCAATCAGCCCCAGCATTTT. Translation: CASSELDGSNQPQHF.